This T cell receptor (beta chain) was identified in a study of regulatory T cells in long-lasting Graves disease. HTBI primers from iRepertoire and Arm-PCR of CDR3 regions yielded the TCR beta libraries. One entry per CDR3 protein results from TCRdb running MiXCR on the multiplex PCR reads. The data show approximately 440,000 distinct CDR3 sequences, around 15% seen once. This clonotype turned up a few times. It may be a read error: a sequence one base away is much more abundant. Time point noted: newly diagnosed GD, antithyroid drugs for less than 3 months. Generation of the TCR library employed RNA extracted from PBMCs. These data were likewise used in another study, on T cells in Graves' hyperthyroidism and ophthalmopathy.

The TCR sequence derives from a man aged 35-49 years with Graves disease. The input for sequencing was peripheral blood mononuclear cells (PBMCs), taken at new diagnosis, from a patient treated with antithyroid drugs.

This chain's CDR3 is CACSLRDRGLYEQYF. For the CDR3, the DNA is TGTGCCTGCAGCTTACGAGACAGGGGGCTCTACGAGCAGTACTTC. This chain links TRBV11-1 with TRBJ2-7; 10 bases align to TRBD1. Germline V CDR1 and CDR2: SGHAT, FQDESV (reference sequence). There are 15 residues in the CDR3.